A selection of T cell receptor beta chains follows, all from one sample in a study of CD8 T cells in Susac syndrome. TCRdb passed the immunoSEQ multiplex PCR reads through MiXCR, listing each CDR3 protein once. Here the sample spans approximately 75,000 distinct CDR3 sequences, roughly 94% being singletons. Specimen: CD8+ T cells from PBMCs. These receptors all stem from a human donor in good health. Each CDR3 is given with its conserved first and last residue. The D gene is left open where the match is weak. Where a row states a size, it is once, few, many or the class of an expanded clone; other rows omit it.

J gene: TRBJ2-1; clone size: .; V gene: TRBV5-6; D gene: .; CDR3 DNA: TGTGCCAGCAGCTCTGCCCCGGCAGTCGGTCTACAGCAGTTCTTC; CDR3 protein: CASSSAPAVGLQQFF
J gene: TRBJ1-2; clone size: .; V gene: TRBV19; D gene: .; CDR3 DNA: TGTGCCAGTAGTATAGGAAGTCTTCGTGGCTACACCTTC; CDR3 protein: CASSIGSLRGYTF
J gene: TRBJ1-1; clone size: .; V gene: TRBV25-1; D gene: .; CDR3 DNA: TGTGCCAGCGGTGCGAGGGGCAACACTGAAGCTTTCTTT; CDR3 protein: CASGARGNTEAFF
J gene: TRBJ2-7; clone size: .; V gene: TRBV7-9; D gene: .; CDR3 DNA: TGTGCCAGCAGCTTAACGTCTAGAGCTATCTCCTACGAGCAGTACTTC; CDR3 protein: CASSLTSRAISYEQYF
J gene: TRBJ2-1; clone size: .; V gene: TRBV7-9; D gene: .; CDR3 DNA: TGTGCCAGCGTGTCGGGACGGCGCCAGTTCTATGAGCAGTTCTTC; CDR3 protein: CASVSGRRQFYEQFF
J gene: TRBJ2-1; clone size: .; V gene: TRBV3-1; D gene: TRBD2; CDR3 DNA: TGTGCCAGCAGCGTAGGGGGACTAGCCTACAATGAGCAGTTCTTC; CDR3 protein: CASSVGGLAYNEQFF
J gene: TRBJ2-7; clone size: few; V gene: TRBV29-1; D gene: TRBD2; CDR3 DNA: TGCAGCGTTCTTATGACTAGCGGGGGCTACGAGCAGTACTTC; CDR3 protein: CSVLMTSGGYEQYF
J gene: TRBJ2-7; clone size: .; V gene: TRBV7-9; D gene: .; CDR3 DNA: TGTGCCAGCAGCCCTATCCGGCAGGGCTACGAGCAGTACTTC; CDR3 protein: CASSPIRQGYEQYF
J gene: TRBJ2-5; clone size: .; V gene: TRBV7-9; D gene: .; CDR3 DNA: TGTGCCAGCAAGCGGGACATTGAAGAGACCCAGTACTTC; CDR3 protein: CASKRDIEETQYF
J gene: TRBJ2-2; clone size: .; V gene: TRBV2; D gene: TRBD2; CDR3 DNA: TGTGCCAGCGATGGGACTAGCGGGGCCCTGAACACCGGGGAGCTGTTTTTT; CDR3 protein: CASDGTSGALNTGELFF
J gene: TRBJ2-1; clone size: .; V gene: TRBV7-9; D gene: TRBD1; CDR3 DNA: TGTGCCAGCAGCTGGACAGGGAACCATAATGAGCAGTTCTTC; CDR3 protein: CASSWTGNHNEQFF
J gene: TRBJ2-2; clone size: .; V gene: TRBV4-1; D gene: TRBD2; CDR3 DNA: TGCGCCAGCACCCCCGGGGGGGTTATCACCGGGGAGCTGTTTTTT; CDR3 protein: CASTPGGVITGELFF
J gene: TRBJ1-2; clone size: .; V gene: TRBV7-2; D gene: .; CDR3 DNA: TGTGCCAGCAGCTCGATTCGGGGGGCAAGTGGCTACACCTTC; CDR3 protein: CASSSIRGASGYTF
J gene: TRBJ2-3; clone size: .; V gene: TRBV27; D gene: .; CDR3 DNA: TGTGCCAGCAGTTTATCTGGGGGCTTCGGCACAGATACGCAGTATTTT; CDR3 protein: CASSLSGGFGTDTQYF
J gene: TRBJ2-2; clone size: once; V gene: TRBV6-5; D gene: .; CDR3 DNA: TGTGCCAGCACTCCCCTACAGGGTAACACCGGGGAGCTGTTTTTT; CDR3 protein: CASTPLQGNTGELFF
J gene: TRBJ2-5; clone size: .; V gene: TRBV7-9; D gene: TRBD1; CDR3 DNA: TGTGCCAGCAGCAAGGACAGGGAGAGGTTGCAAGAGACCCAGTACTTC; CDR3 protein: CASSKDRERLQETQYF
J gene: TRBJ2-7; clone size: once; V gene: TRBV28; D gene: .; CDR3 DNA: TGTGCCAGCAGTCCCACCCCCCGCAGCTACGAGCAGTACTTC; CDR3 protein: CASSPTPRSYEQYF
J gene: TRBJ2-7; clone size: .; V gene: TRBV7-9; D gene: TRBD1; CDR3 DNA: TGTGCCAGCAGCCATTGGACAGGCGACTACGAGCAGTACTTC; CDR3 protein: CASSHWTGDYEQYF
J gene: TRBJ2-5; clone size: .; V gene: TRBV19; D gene: .; CDR3 DNA: TGTGCCAGTAGAAGCTATGAGACCCAGTACTTC; CDR3 protein: CASRSYETQYF
J gene: TRBJ2-2; clone size: .; V gene: TRBV7-3; D gene: .; CDR3 DNA: TGTGCCAGCAGCTTAACGGGTCCGCCCGGGGAGCTGTTTTTT; CDR3 protein: CASSLTGPPGELFF
J gene: TRBJ2-6; clone size: once; V gene: TRBV12-3/TRBV12-4; D gene: .; CDR3 DNA: TGTGCCAGCATGGGCGGAACGACTGGGGCCAACGTCCTGACTTTC; CDR3 protein: CASMGGTTGANVLTF
J gene: TRBJ2-7; clone size: .; V gene: TRBV27; D gene: .; CDR3 DNA: TGTGCCAGCAGTTTATCAGGGGCCATCTACGAGCAGTACTTC; CDR3 protein: CASSLSGAIYEQYF